This T cell receptor beta chain was sequenced for a study of blood T cell repertoires in COVID-19. As for the study in general: Nucleic acid was either cDNA or gDNA, and it came from T cells, B-cell-depleted T cells, or PBMCs.

Profiling relied on immunoSEQ multiplex PCR, and the TCRdb table lists in-frame clones only, not all of them. This sample carries around 270,000 clones, 91% of them seen once, and the ten largest clones take approximately 2.6%. The germline V and J ends were trimmed by 3 bases and 5 bases, with 11 bases remaining between them. Germline CDR1 reads LNHDA; CDR2 reads SQIVND (reference sequence). This CDR3 comprises 14 residues. This clone occurred once. The sequencing input was peripheral blood. This chain connects TRBV19 to TRBJ1-5; D call uncertain. This clonotype originated in a person between 18 and 35 years old with COVID-19, enrolled during active disease. The CDR3: CASSMLVTDQPQHF. The CDR3 coding sequence is TGTGCCAGTAGTATGTTAGTAACGGATCAGCCCCAGCATTTT.